This TCR beta chain appears in the sequencing data of a study of cytomegalovirus exposure and HLA in healthy donors. Overall study results and limits: Sequencing depth across donors, presence/absence analyses assumed, was roughly uniform. In vitro work confirmed that a few CMV-associated chains recognize CMV antigens.

Regarding this clone: Its antigen is not known.

Use of 60 Vbeta and 13 Jbeta primers characterized the PCR. Repertoires were generated with immunoSEQ multiplex PCR, while TCRdb's copy carries only in-frame clones and drops some. This sample carries around 200,000 clones, around 80% of them seen once, and the ten largest clones take 0.95% to 1.5%. The receptor was derived from a girl aged 2 to 10 in good health and CMV-seropositive. The sequenced sample was PBMCs.

In nucleotides, the CDR3 is TGTGCCAGCAGTCCCTACAGGACAGGACCCTACAATGAGCAGTTCTTC. Translation: CASSPYRTGPYNEQFF. This sequence joins TRBV27 and TRBJ2-1, with 7 bases lining up with TRBD1. Germline V lookup: CDR1 MNHEY, CDR2 SMNVEV (reference sequence). The V gene end was trimmed by 5 bases and the J gene end by 2 bases; junction bases not matched to a gene: 9. CDR3 length: 16 amino acids.